This TCR beta chain is from a study of tumor and adjacent non-tumor tissue in lung cancer. Study as a whole: Patients comprised about a dozen adenocarcinoma, 2 squamous cell carcinoma and 1 small cell lung cancer. Study outcomes and limitations: In normal lung, the top 100 clones were significantly more dominant than in tumor.

No cell sorting was done before RNA was extracted from the tissue. More than 3 cm separated this lung sample from the edge of the tumor. Three rounds of nested PCR, following a modified ARM-PCR protocol, produced the TCRbeta library. MiXCR was run by TCRdb on the multiplex PCR reads, yielding one entry per CDR3 protein. The data contain 90,000 to 100,000 distinct CDR3 sequences, roughly 80% of them singletons. The V end lost 4 bases, the J end lost 0 bases, and 8 bases lay between the germline ends. This CDR3 spans 14 amino acids. Per germline, CDR1 SGHRS and CDR2 YFSETQ. Regarding this clonotype: Its matching antigen is unknown. This is likely a read error, given that the CDR3 carries no conserved phenylalanine or tryptophan at its end.

The sequenced sample was distant non-tumor lung tissue. The TCR sequence derives from a man aged 55-75 years with small cell lung cancer. The chain is built from TRBV5-1 and TRBJ1-3, with D uncertain. The CDR3 region has the DNA TGCGCCAGCAGCCCGGTCTCCTCTGGAAACACCATATATCTT. Its protein product is CASSPVSSGNTIYL.